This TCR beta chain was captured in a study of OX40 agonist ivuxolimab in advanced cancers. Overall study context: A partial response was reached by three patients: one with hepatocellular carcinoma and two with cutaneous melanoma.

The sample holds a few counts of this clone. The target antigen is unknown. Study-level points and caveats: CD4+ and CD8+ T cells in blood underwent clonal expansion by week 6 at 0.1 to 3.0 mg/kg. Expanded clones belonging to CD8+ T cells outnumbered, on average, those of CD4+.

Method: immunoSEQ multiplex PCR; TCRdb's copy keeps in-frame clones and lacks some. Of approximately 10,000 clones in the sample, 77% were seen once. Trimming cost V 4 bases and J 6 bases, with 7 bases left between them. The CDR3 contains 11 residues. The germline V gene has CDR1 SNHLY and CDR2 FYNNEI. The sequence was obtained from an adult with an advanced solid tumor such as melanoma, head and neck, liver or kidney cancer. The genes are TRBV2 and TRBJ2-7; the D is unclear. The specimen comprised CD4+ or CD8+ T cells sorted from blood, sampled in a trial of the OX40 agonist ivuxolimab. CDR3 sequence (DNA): TGTGCCAGCAGTGTTTGGGCCGAGCAGTACTTC. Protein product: CASSVWAEQYF.